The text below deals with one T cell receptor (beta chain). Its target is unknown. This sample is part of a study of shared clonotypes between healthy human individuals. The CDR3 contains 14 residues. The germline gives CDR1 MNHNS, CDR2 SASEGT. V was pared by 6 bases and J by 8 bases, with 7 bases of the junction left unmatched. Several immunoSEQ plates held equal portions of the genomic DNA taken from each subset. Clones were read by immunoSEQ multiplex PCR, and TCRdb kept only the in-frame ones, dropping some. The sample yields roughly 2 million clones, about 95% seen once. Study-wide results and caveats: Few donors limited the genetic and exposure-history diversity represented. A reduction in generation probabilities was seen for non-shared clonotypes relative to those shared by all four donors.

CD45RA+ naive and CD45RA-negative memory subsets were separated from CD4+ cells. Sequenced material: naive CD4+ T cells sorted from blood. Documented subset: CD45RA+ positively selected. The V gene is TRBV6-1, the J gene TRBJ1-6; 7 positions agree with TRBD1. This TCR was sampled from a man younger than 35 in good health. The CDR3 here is CASSPWDSYSPLHF. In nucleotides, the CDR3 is TGTGCCAGCAGCCCCTGGGACAGTTATTCACCCCTCCACTTT.